A selection of T cell receptor beta chains follows, all from one sample in a study of blood T cell repertoires in COVID-19. Sequenced by immunoSEQ multiplex PCR; TCRdb stores in-frame clones only, minus some. The profile shows some 74,000 clones, around four fifths of them singletons. Material: peripheral blood. These receptors were collected from a woman aged 80 or over with acute or convalescent COVID-19. Each CDR3 is given without its conserved first and last residue.

V gene: TRBV29-1; CDR3 protein: SVGADTQY
V gene: TRBV10-1; CDR3 protein: ASSNYYTGELF
V gene: TRBV7-2; CDR3 protein: ASSSGGAGNTIY
V gene: TRBV7-9; CDR3 protein: ASSHPRAQGMNTEAF
V gene: TRBV30; CDR3 protein: AWSVQGTGGLYGYT
V gene: TRBV6-4; CDR3 protein: ASSDQPQGATTGELF
V gene: TRBV18; CDR3 protein: ASSAGTGISNQPQH
V gene: TRBV9; CDR3 protein: ASSATSSGGYYEQY
V gene: TRBV5-1; CDR3 protein: ASSWGTGGNEQF
V gene: TRBV19; CDR3 protein: ASSRQGAAADEQF
V gene: TRBV2; CDR3 protein: ASNRESYEQY
V gene: TRBV28; CDR3 protein: ASTQDRVVFGGYT
V gene: TRBV5-1; CDR3 protein: ASSLTVPGQGTSAGNTIY
V gene: TRBV2; CDR3 protein: ASTPGRGRGQPQH
V gene: TRBV27; CDR3 protein: ASTSKGTVNYGYT
V gene: TRBV10-3; CDR3 protein: AIKSGGSYNEQF
V gene: TRBV7-9; CDR3 protein: ASSPRGGQGASGELF
V gene: TRBV5-4; CDR3 protein: ASSLQGANTGELF
V gene: TRBV2; CDR3 protein: ASSELAGAGNTIY
V gene: TRBV5-4; CDR3 protein: ASSLVRGNTEAF
V gene: TRBV29-1; CDR3 protein: SVGQDVSGYT
V gene: TRBV19; CDR3 protein: ASTGTGQETQY
V gene: TRBV19; CDR3 protein: ASSRLTSGGYNEQF
V gene: TRBV10-3; CDR3 protein: AITTDRGDGYT
V gene: TRBV6-5; CDR3 protein: ASSRTSQHNQPQH
V gene: TRBV12-3/TRBV12-4; CDR3 protein: ASSTGTGRELF
V gene: TRBV18; CDR3 protein: ASSLTADSGNTIY
V gene: TRBV19; CDR3 protein: ASSLGQSTAISGNTIY
V gene: TRBV11-2; CDR3 protein: ASSLGQGMANYGYT
V gene: TRBV1; CDR3 protein: TSSQDLTPNQPQH
V gene: TRBV6-5; CDR3 protein: ASEKESNQPQH
V gene: TRBV9; CDR3 protein: ASSVGQKADTQY
V gene: TRBV7-9; CDR3 protein: ASSPGSGVAYTGELF
V gene: TRBV27; CDR3 protein: ASRHYPTVPTDTQY
V gene: TRBV7-3; CDR3 protein: ASSQAVTGENYT
V gene: TRBV5-4; CDR3 protein: ASSPGGRDTGELF
V gene: TRBV28; CDR3 protein: ASSLVDEAF
V gene: TRBV5-1; CDR3 protein: ASSPGAGGTYEQY
V gene: TRBV28; CDR3 protein: ASSMGQSNTEAF
V gene: TRBV20-1; CDR3 protein: SASSVGTSGSTDTQY
V gene: TRBV12-5; CDR3 protein: ASGPTGTSHNEQF
V gene: TRBV3-1/TRBV3-2; CDR3 protein: ASSPGTGSYGYT
V gene: TRBV5-4; CDR3 protein: ASSFQGFSSPLH
V gene: TRBV6-4; CDR3 protein: ASSVRTGGNEQF
V gene: TRBV18; CDR3 protein: ATRREVTTEAF
V gene: TRBV9; CDR3 protein: ASSESPGRGTEAF
V gene: TRBV30; CDR3 protein: AWSVPRGGGDTQY
V gene: TRBV28; CDR3 protein: ASSSSPGRGVTPYGYT
V gene: TRBV7-8; CDR3 protein: ASSLLPGRGFSDTQY
V gene: TRBV30; CDR3 protein: AWMTRRQAAF
V gene: TRBV5-1; CDR3 protein: ASRQPGQGAETQY
V gene: TRBV20-1; CDR3 protein: SASGSGTSGFNEQF
V gene: TRBV2; CDR3 protein: ASGIQGGDSPLH
V gene: TRBV7-9; CDR3 protein: ASSLVVPGDLYSNQPQH